The 5 T cell receptor beta chains listed next were all sequenced from one sample in a study of cytomegalovirus exposure and HLA in healthy donors. Amplification used 60 Vbeta primers and 13 Jbeta primers. Here immunoSEQ multiplex PCR was the method, and the copy in TCRdb shows in-frame clones only, minus some. The data show around 130,000 clones, around 72% seen once. The sample comprised PBMCs. The source is a human donor in good health.

V and J are TRBV2 and TRBJ1-4; 7 bases agree with TRBD1. CDR1 is SNHLY, CDR2 FYNNEI, per germline. The V and J ends lost 6 bases and 0 bases, in that order; junction bases with no gene match: 7. This CDR3 comprises 16 residues. CDR3 DNA sequence: TGTGCCAGCAGGGGGACAGATGATTCAACTAATGAAAAACTGTTTTTT. This gives the protein CASRGTDDSTNEKLFF.

The chain couples TRBV7-9 to TRBJ2-7; D might be TRBD2 (5 bases). CDR3 size: 13 residues. The germline V gene has CDR1 SEHNR and CDR2 FQNEAQ (reference sequence). The ends were cut back, 3 bases at V and 4 bases at J, with 10 bases in the middle. The CDR3 region is CASSLGDLYEQYF. The CDR3 DNA reads TGTGCCAGCAGCTTGGGAGACTTATACGAGCAGTACTTC. Full variable domain (remainder filled in from reference TRBV7-9 and TRBJ2-7): DTGVSQNPRHKITKRGQNVTFRCDPISEHNRLYWYRQTLGQGPEFLTYFQNEAQLEKSRLLSDRFSAERPKGSFSTLEIQRTEQGDSAMYLCASSLGDLYEQYFGPGTRLTVT.

The chain recombines TRBV10-3 with TRBJ1-2, with 7 bases lining up with TRBD1. Trimming at V came to 0 bases and at J to 2 bases, leaving 3 bases not matched to a gene. This CDR3 contains 15 residues. Germline CDR1 is ENHRY and CDR2 is SYGVKD. DNA of the CDR3: TGTGCCATCAGTGAGTCGACAGGGACCAACTATGGCTACACCTTC. Translated: CAISESTGTNYGYTF.

This clone was seen more than once but under ten times. This chain links TRBV4-2 with TRBJ2-7; the D gene is possibly TRBD2 (5 bases). Looked up from germline, CDR1 is LGHNA and CDR2 is YNFKEQ. The CDR3 consists of 18 residues. Deletions cut 0 bases from V and 0 bases from J, with 18 bases between. The CDR3 DNA follows: TGTGCCAGCAGCCAAGATTCTCCCGGCGGAGGTAGCTCCTACGAGCAGTACTTC. Protein sequence: CASSQDSPGGGSSYEQYF.

V gene TRBV10-2 combines with J gene TRBJ2-5; 7 nucleotides agree with TRBD1. Gene TRBJ2-7 matches the end of the DNA better, so the J call may be wrong. Germline V lookup: CDR1 WSHSY, CDR2 SAAADI. This CDR3 comprises 13 residues. The CDR3 region is CASSRDSSYEQYF. CDR3 DNA: TGCGCCAGCAGCCGGGACAGCTCCTACGAGCAGTACTTC.